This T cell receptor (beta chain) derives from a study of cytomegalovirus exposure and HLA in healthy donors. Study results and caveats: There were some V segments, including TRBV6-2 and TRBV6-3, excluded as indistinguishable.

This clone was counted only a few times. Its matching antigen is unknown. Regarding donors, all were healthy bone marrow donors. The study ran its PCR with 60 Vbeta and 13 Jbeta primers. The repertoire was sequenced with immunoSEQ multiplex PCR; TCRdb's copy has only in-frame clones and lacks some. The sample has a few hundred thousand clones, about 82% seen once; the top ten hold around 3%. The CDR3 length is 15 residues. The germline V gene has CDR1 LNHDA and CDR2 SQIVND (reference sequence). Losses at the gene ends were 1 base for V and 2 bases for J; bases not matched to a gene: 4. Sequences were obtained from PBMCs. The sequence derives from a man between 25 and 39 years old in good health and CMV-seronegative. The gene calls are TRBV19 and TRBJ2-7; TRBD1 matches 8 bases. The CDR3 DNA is TGTGCCAGTAGTATAGGAGACAGGGGTCCCTACGAGCAGTACTTC. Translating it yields CASSIGDRGPYEQYF. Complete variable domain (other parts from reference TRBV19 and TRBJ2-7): DGGITQSPKYLFRKEGQNVTLSCEQNLNHDAMYWYRQDPGQGLRLIYYSQIVNDFQKGDIAEGYSVSREKKESFPLTVTSAQKNPTAFYLCASSIGDRGPYEQYFGPGTRLTVT.